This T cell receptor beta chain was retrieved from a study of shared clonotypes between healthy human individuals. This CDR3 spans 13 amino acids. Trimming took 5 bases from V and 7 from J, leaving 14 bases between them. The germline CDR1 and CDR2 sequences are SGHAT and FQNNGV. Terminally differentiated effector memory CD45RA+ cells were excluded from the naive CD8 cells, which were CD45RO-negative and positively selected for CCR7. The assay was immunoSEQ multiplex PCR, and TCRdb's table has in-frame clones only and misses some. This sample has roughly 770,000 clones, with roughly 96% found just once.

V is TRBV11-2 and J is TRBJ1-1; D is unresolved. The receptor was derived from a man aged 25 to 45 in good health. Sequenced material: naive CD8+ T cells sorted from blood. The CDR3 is CASSGRRVDEAFF. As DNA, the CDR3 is TGTGCCAGCAGCGGCAGGAGGGTTGATGAAGCTTTCTTT.